The clone carrying this T cell receptor beta chain was seen at least ten times. Its antigen is still unknown. These data originate in a study of early T cells in non-severe SARS-CoV-2 infection. About the research overall: Sequencing of unsorted whole blood was done on bulk RNA, leaving chains unpaired.

The CDR3 extends over 16 amino acids. Germline loops: CDR1 DFQATT, CDR2 SNEGSKA (reference sequence). Trimming at V came to 6 bases and at J to 0 bases, leaving 5 bases not matched to a gene. Individual cDNA molecules received unique molecular identifiers during library preparation. Using its own MiXCR run on the 5' RACE reads, TCRdb lists one record per CDR3 protein. The sample lists 90,000 to 120,000 distinct CDR3 sequences, around 10% occurring once. Overall study findings and caveats: VDJdb matching skewed toward anti-spike CD8 responses, missing private and CD4 specificities.

This clonotype originated in an adult who was a healthcare worker with PCR-confirmed SARS-CoV-2 infection or an uninfected control (not recorded which). The rearrangement uses TRBV20-1 and TRBJ2-6, with 10 bases lining up with TRBD2. Sequencing was done on a sample of whole blood. This CDR3 is CSARTSGSSGANVLTF. For the CDR3, the DNA is TGCAGTGCCCGGACTAGCGGTAGCTCTGGGGCCAACGTCCTGACTTTC.